The T cell receptor beta chain described here comes from a study of blood T cell repertoires in COVID-19. As for the study in general: COVID-19 samples, acute and convalescent, were from the United States, Italy and Spain. The analysed material was cDNA or gDNA that came from T cells, B-cell-depleted T cells, or PBMCs.

The authors' processing: It was from reference gene primer amplification that nucleated cell counts were estimated. Repertoires were generated with immunoSEQ multiplex PCR, while TCRdb's copy carries only in-frame clones and drops some. The V and J calls and the clone size are those of that table, but D and trimming were determined from the DNA. Of approximately 210,000 clones listed, 82% are singletons. CDR3 size: 16 residues. In germline, CDR1 is SGHVS, CDR2 FQNEAQ. The trim removed 2 bases at V and 5 bases at J, leaving 8 bases unmatched. J is TRBJ1-1 and V is TRBV7-8; 10 bases agree with TRBD1. The origin of this receptor is a woman in her thirties or forties with acute or convalescent COVID-19. Sequenced sample: peripheral blood. CDR3: CASSLTTGGGGTEAFF. CDR3 coding DNA: TGTGCCAGCAGCTTAACGACAGGGGGCGGAGGTACTGAAGCTTTCTTT.